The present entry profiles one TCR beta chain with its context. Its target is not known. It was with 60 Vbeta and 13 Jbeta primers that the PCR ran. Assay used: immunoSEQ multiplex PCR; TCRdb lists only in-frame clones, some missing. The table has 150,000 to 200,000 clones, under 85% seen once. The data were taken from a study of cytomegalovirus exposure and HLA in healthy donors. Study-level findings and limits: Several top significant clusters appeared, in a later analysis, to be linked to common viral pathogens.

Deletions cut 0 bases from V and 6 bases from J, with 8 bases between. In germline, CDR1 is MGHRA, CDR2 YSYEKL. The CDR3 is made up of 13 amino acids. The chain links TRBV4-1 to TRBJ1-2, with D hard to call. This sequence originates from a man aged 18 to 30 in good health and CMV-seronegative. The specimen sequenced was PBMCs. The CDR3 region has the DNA TGCGCCAGCAGCCAAGATATGACTGATGGCTACACCTTC. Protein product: CASSQDMTDGYTF.